The 23 T cell receptor beta chains below all came from one sample that was sequenced in a study of beta chain features in type 1 diabetes. Study results and limitations: Shortening that was moderate but significant affected the TCRB CDR3s of Type 1 diabetes patients in all four CD4+ subsets.

Antigens for these TCRs are unknown. The entirety of the isolated RNA underwent reverse transcription, so expressed TCRB transcripts were sequenced. Data came from immunoSEQ multiplex PCR; TCRdb stores just in-frame clones and leaves some out. The table has around 300,000 clones, over 12% seen once. Sequenced input: naive CD4+ T cells from blood. These receptor sequences come from a man aged 18-30 years with type 1 diabetes.

This clone was counted a few times. The gene calls are TRBV7-2 and TRBJ2-1, with D perhaps matching TRBD1 (6 bases). CDR1 SGHTA and CDR2 FQGNSA come from the germline V gene. The CDR3 has 18 amino acids. Trimming shortened V by 5 bases and J by 0 bases, and 20 bases separated the two germline ends. The CDR3 bases are TGTGCCAGCAGCCTACCACCAATAGGGACACCCTCCTACAATGAGCAGTTCTTC. This translates into CASSLPPIGTPSYNEQFF.

J is TRBJ1-1 and V is TRBV10-3; D may be TRBD1 (5 bases). Trimming removed 10 bases from V and 1 base from J, with 13 bases in between. Germline V gene data show CDR1 as ENHRY and CDR2 as SYGVKD. CDR3 length equals 13 residues. CDR3: CATLKGPNTEAFF. The DNA of the CDR3 is TGTGCCACCCTTAAGGGGCCGAACACTGAAGCTTTCTTT.

This clone has a handful of counts. J is TRBJ2-7 and V is TRBV29-1; 9 bases map to TRBD1. The CDR3 runs to 11 residues. The V gene end was trimmed by 2 bases and the J gene end by 13 bases; junction bases not matched to a gene: 6. The germline V gene encodes CDR1 SQVTM and CDR2 ANQGSEA. The CDR3 DNA reads as TGCAGCGTTGAAACCGGGACAGGGAATTACTTC. It yields the protein CSVETGTGNYF.

This clone was observed a handful of times. V gene TRBV7-9 combines with J gene TRBJ2-5; 8 bases match TRBD1. V shed 7 bases and J 0 bases; nucleotides not matched to a gene: 7. Germline CDR1 and CDR2: SEHNR and FQNEAQ (reference sequence). The CDR3 length is 15 residues. The CDR3 sequence is CASTGGQANQETQYF. The CDR3 DNA is TGTGCCAGCACCGGGGGACAGGCAAACCAAGAGACCCAGTACTTC.

This clone showed up just a few times. The genes are TRBV7-9 and TRBJ2-7, with no clear D. The CDR3 is made up of 13 amino acids. Germline V gene data show CDR1 as SEHNR and CDR2 as FQNEAQ (reference sequence). The V and J ends lost 1 base and 5 bases respectively, with 9 bases between them. This chain's CDR3 is CASSLGWSDEQYF. In nucleotides, the CDR3 is TGTGCCAGCAGCTTAGGGTGGAGCGACGAGCAGTACTTC.

The V and J genes are TRBV21-1 and TRBJ1-4; TRBD1, the table's D call, was not compared with the DNA. TRBV21-1 is listed as a pseudogene. The CDR3 length is 13 residues. Here the CDR3 DNA reads TGTGCCAGGTGGACAGGATCTAATGAAAAACTGTTTTTT. Translation: CARWTGSNEKLFF.

The chain uses TRBV30 and TRBJ1-3, with TRBD1 matching 8 bases. This CDR3 is 15 amino acids long. Germline lookup yields CDR1 GTSNPN and CDR2 SVGIG (reference sequence). With 3 bases clipped from V and 2 bases from J, the junction kept 6 bases outside the gene matches. CDR3 in DNA: TGTGCCTGGAGAACCACAGGGGGGCCTGGAAACACCATATATTTT. It translates to CAWRTTGGPGNTIYF.

The rearrangement joins TRBV6-5 to TRBJ2-4; TRBD2 aligns across 8 bases. The germline CDR1 and CDR2 sequences are MNHEY and SVGAGI. The CDR3 loop spans 15 amino acids. Losses at the gene ends were 6 bases for V and 3 bases for J; bases not matched to a gene: 7. The CDR3 DNA reads as TGTGCCAGCAGCCCCCATCGGGGGGGCAAAAACATTCAGTACTTC. This codes for CASSPHRGGKNIQYF.

This clone was observed a handful of times. Other DNA variants within this sample encode the same CDR3. This chain joins TRBV5-1 and TRBJ1-1; 7 bases match TRBD1. V lost 0 bases, J lost 4 bases, and 3 bases stayed unmatched. CDR1 SGHRS and CDR2 YFSETQ come from the germline V gene. The CDR3 extends over 14 amino acids. CDR3 sequence: CASSLAQGGTEAFF. The CDR3 coding sequence is TGCGCCAGCAGCTTGGCCCAGGGGGGCACTGAAGCTTTCTTT. Full variable domain (remainder filled in from reference TRBV5-1 and TRBJ1-1): KAGVTQTPRYLIKTRGQQVTLSCSPISGHRSVSWYQQTPGQGLQFLFEYFSETQRNKGNFPGRFSGRQFSNSRSEMNVSTLELGDSALYLCASSLAQGGTEAFFGQGTRLTVV.

V is TRBV15 and J is TRBJ2-3, with no clear D. The CDR3 is 15 amino acids. Trimming removed 1 base from V and 2 bases from J, with 10 bases in between. Germline lookup yields CDR1 LNHNV and CDR2 YYDKDF (reference sequence). The CDR3 region is CATSRALENTDTQYF. The CDR3 DNA follows: TGTGCCACCAGCAGAGCCTTGGAGAACACAGATACGCAGTATTTT.

This clone was detected only a few times. The genes are TRBV13 and TRBJ2-6; 9 bases are a match to TRBD2. CDR3 length: 18 residues. Germline CDR1 PRHDT, CDR2 FYEKMQ (reference sequence). With V trimmed by 6 bases and J by 7 bases, 16 bases remained unmatched. The CDR3 here is CASSPALAGPSSANVLTF. The CDR3, as DNA: TGTGCCAGCAGTCCCGCACTAGCGGGCCCAAGTAGTGCCAACGTCCTGACTTTC.

The CDR3 protein is CASSMGHSFNQPQHF. Written as DNA, the CDR3 is TGTGCCAGTAGTATGGGACACAGCTTCAATCAGCCCCAGCATTTT. The chain joins TRBV19 to TRBJ1-5; tentatively, D is TRBD1 (6 bases). CDR1 is LNHDA and CDR2 is SQIVND in the germline V gene (reference sequence). Deletions cut 3 bases from V and 3 bases from J, with 12 bases between. The CDR3 runs 15 residues. Using reference TRBV19 and TRBJ1-5 for the parts outside the CDR3, the full variable domain is DGGITQSPKYLFRKEGQNVTLSCEQNLNHDAMYWYRQDPGQGLRLIYYSQIVNDFQKGDIAEGYSVSREKKESFPLTVTSAQKNPTAFYLCASSMGHSFNQPQHFGDGTRLSIL.

This clone was counted a single time. Germline and junction disagree at one end, which may indicate a read error. This chain links TRBV9 with TRBJ2-1; 15 bases map to TRBD2. The CDR3 spans 18 residues. CDR1 and CDR2 from the germline V gene are SGDLS and YYNGEE. The CDR3 DNA reads as TGTGCCAGCAGCGCGGGACTAGCGGGGGGTAGAACCTACAATGAGCATTTCTTC. Translated: CASSAGLAGGRTYNEHFF. The full variable domain, completed using reference TRBV9 and TRBJ2-1, is DSGVTQTPKHLITATGQRVTLRCSPRSGDLSVYWYQQSLDQGLQFLIQYYNGEERAKGNILERFSAQQFPDLHSELNLSSLELGDSALYFCASSAGLAGGRTYNEHFFGPGTRLTVL.

This chain joins TRBV5-4 and TRBJ2-3; 10 bases are a match to TRBD2. V trimming: 4 bases; J trimming: 1 base; junction bases outside the gene matches: 12. Germline V gene sequence: CDR1 SGHNT, CDR2 YYREEE (reference sequence). This CDR3 contains 18 residues. The CDR3 DNA reads as TGTGCCAGCAGCCGAGTGAAGATTGGGACTAGCGGCACAGATACGCAGTATTTT. It encodes CASSRVKIGTSGTDTQYF.

This clone showed up just a few times. This chain joins TRBV25-1 and TRBJ2-7, with D possibly TRBD1 on 5 matching bases. V shed 8 bases and J shed 4 bases, with 9 bases lying between them. CDR1 MGHDK and CDR2 SYGVNS come from the germline V gene. The CDR3 runs to 11 residues. CDR3 in DNA: TGTGCCAGCGACGACAGTTACGAGCAGTACTTC. Its protein is CASDDSYEQYF.

V and J are TRBV7-9 and TRBJ1-2; the D is unclear. Between the trimmed V and J ends, which lost 5 bases and 6 bases, there was a span of 16 bases. Per germline, CDR1 SEHNR and CDR2 FQNEAQ (reference sequence). This CDR3 comprises 14 residues. CDR3 amino acids: CASSPEADLNGYTF. The DNA for the CDR3 is TGTGCCAGCAGCCCCGAAGCTGATCTAAATGGCTACACCTTC.

The chain joins TRBV11-2 to TRBJ2-3, with D possibly being TRBD2 (7 bases). The V end lost 2 bases, the J end lost 1 base, and 16 bases lay between the germline ends. The CDR3 extends over 17 amino acids. In germline, CDR1 is SGHAT, CDR2 FQNNGV. CDR3: CASSLWSGAGGTDTQYF. The CDR3 bases are TGTGCCAGCAGCTTATGGAGCGGGGCAGGGGGCACAGATACGCAGTATTTT.

This clone was counted only a few times. J is TRBJ2-1 and V is TRBV9, with 7 bases identical to TRBD1. V lost 5 bases and J lost 7; bases outside the gene matches: 9. Per the germline V gene, CDR1 is SGDLS and CDR2 is YYNGEE. The CDR3 spans 14 residues. The DNA for the CDR3 is TGTGCCAGCAGTCCCGGGACAGACACGAATGAGCAGTTCTTC. This encodes CASSPGTDTNEQFF.

The CDR3 nucleotides read TGTGCCAGCAGCTATCTAAGCGAGCAGTACTTC. Translated, it gives CASSYLSEQYF. The rearrangement uses TRBV7-2 and TRBJ2-7; D unresolved. The V end was cut by 4 bases, the J end by 6 bases, with 7 bases between. Germline V lookup: CDR1 SGHTA, CDR2 FQGNSA. This CDR3 spans 11 amino acids.

V gene TRBV20-1 combines with J gene TRBJ2-5, with D possibly matching TRBD1 (5 bases). This CDR3 spans 11 amino acids. The germline V gene has CDR1 DFQATT and CDR2 SNEGSKA (reference sequence). Between the trimmed V and J ends, which lost 7 bases and 5 bases, there was a span of 11 bases. The CDR3 sequence is CSEAGRETQYF. In DNA, the CDR3 is TGCAGTGAGGCAGGGCGGGAGACCCAGTACTTC.

The chain combines TRBV7-2 with TRBJ1-1; D is perhaps TRBD1 (6 bases). The CDR3 consists of 13 residues. Per the germline V gene, CDR1 is SGHTA and CDR2 is FQGNSA. V lost 5 bases to trimming and J lost 5 bases, with 12 bases between them. The CDR3 sequence: CASSPQRGTEAFF. CDR3 nucleotides: TGTGCCAGCAGCCCCCAGAGGGGGACTGAAGCTTTCTTT. The variable domain in full, with the rest retrieved from reference TRBV7-2 and TRBJ1-1, is GAGVSQSPSNKVTEKGKDVELRCDPISGHTALYWYRQSLGQGLEFLIYFQGNSAPDKSGLPSDRFSAERTGGSVSTLTIQRTQQEDSAVYLCASSPQRGTEAFFGQGTRLTVV.

This clone was observed a few times. V and J are TRBV27 and TRBJ1-1; D is perhaps TRBD1 (6 bases). CDR1 and CDR2 from the germline V gene are MNHEY and SMNVEV (reference sequence). The CDR3 consists of 14 residues. Trimming took 3 bases from V and 4 from J, leaving 12 bases between them. The CDR3 region is CASSLRGAGTEAFF. The CDR3 DNA reads TGTGCCAGCAGTTTGCGGGGGGCGGGCACTGAAGCTTTCTTT.

This clone was picked up a small number of times. This chain joins TRBV18 and TRBJ1-1; tentative D call: TRBD1 (6 bases). This CDR3 is built from 14 residues. Trimming cost V 6 bases and J 3 bases, with 14 bases left between them. Germline V gene lookup returns CDR1 KGHSH and CDR2 LQKENI. Written as DNA, the CDR3 is TGTGCCAGCTCCCAGGGCAGGGGTGACACTGAAGCTTTCTTT. Protein product: CASSQGRGDTEAFF.